This entry describes one T cell receptor (beta chain). Its antigen is not identified. It was with 60 Vbeta and 13 Jbeta primers that the PCR ran. TCRdb's copy holds only in-frame clones and misses some; the assay was immunoSEQ multiplex PCR. The sample records 55,000 to 75,000 clones, about 77% being singletons. The data stem from a study of cytomegalovirus exposure and HLA in healthy donors. Across the study: Drawn from HLA-typed donors, 83 million or so unique TCRs were held in an early data release. Study-wide points: In a later analysis, approximately 15,000 TCR beta sequences were associated with HLA alleles at 0.05 false discovery rate. By a later analysis, the bulk of CMV-associated TCR beta chains appeared HLA-restricted.

Germline lookup yields CDR1 LGHNA and CDR2 YSLEER. The CDR3 covers 15 residues. Trimming took 0 bases from V and 4 from J, leaving 10 bases between them. The chain combines TRBV4-3 with TRBJ1-5, with a tentative D call TRBD1 (6 bases). Material for sequencing was PBMCs. The TCR comes from a man under 40 in good health and CMV-seropositive. The CDR3 nucleotides are TGCGCCAGCAGCCAAGATAACCAGGGGAATCAGCCCCAGCATTTT. This encodes CASSQDNQGNQPQHF.